The clone carrying this TCR beta chain was observed a handful of times. Once RNA had been extracted, it was reverse transcribed into cDNA to act as the sequencing template. Repertoires were generated with immunoSEQ multiplex PCR, while TCRdb's copy carries only in-frame clones and drops some. Found here are some 130,000 clones, more than 40% of them singletons; the top ten hold under 20%. Germline-derived CDR1 and CDR2 are SGHRS and YFSETQ. With 1 base clipped from V and 6 bases from J, the junction kept 7 bases outside the gene matches. The CDR3 loop spans 17 amino acids. This sample was taken from a study of CD8+ T cells in alopecia areata.

The TCR comes from a human donor with alopecia areata. This material consisted of CD8+ T cells sorted from blood, taken at week 0. This rearrangement joins TRBV5-1 to TRBJ2-1, with 13 bases fitting TRBD2. The CDR3 is CASSLTSGGAVGNEQFF. CDR3 coding DNA: TGCGCCAGCAGCTTGACTAGCGGGGGGGCCGTGGGCAATGAGCAGTTCTTC.